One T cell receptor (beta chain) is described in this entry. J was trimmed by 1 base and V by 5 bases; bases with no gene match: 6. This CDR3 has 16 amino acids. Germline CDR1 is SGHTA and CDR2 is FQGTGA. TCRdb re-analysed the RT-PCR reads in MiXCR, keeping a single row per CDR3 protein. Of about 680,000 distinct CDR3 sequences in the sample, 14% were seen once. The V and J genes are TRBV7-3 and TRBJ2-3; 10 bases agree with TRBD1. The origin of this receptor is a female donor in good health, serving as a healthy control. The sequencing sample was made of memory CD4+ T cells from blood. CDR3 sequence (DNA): TGTGCCAGCAGCCCGGGACAGGGGACGGGCACAGATACGCAGTATTTT. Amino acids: CASSPGQGTGTDTQYF.